This section outlines one T cell receptor beta chain sequence together with its context. The antigen remains unidentified. The entry originates in a study of T cells in Graves' hyperthyroidism and ophthalmopathy. The study's findings and limits: Stable hyperthyroidism was told apart from ophthalmopathy by a model built on 13 V-J features.

TCR beta CDR3 sequences were amplified from RNA transcripts. The HTBI set primed first-round TCR CDR3 RT-PCR. MiXCR, applied by TCRdb to the multiplex PCR reads, yields one record per CDR3 protein. Counted here are 700,000 to 850,000 distinct CDR3 sequences, under 45% occurring once; the ten biggest clones make up around 31%. Patients between 18 and 65 years old had hyperthyroidism, newly diagnosed and lasting under 2 months. Uncontrolled infection, other autoimmune disease, pregnancy or lactation excluded patients. Sequencing input: blood. This receptor was obtained from a woman aged 40 to 50 with Graves' hyperthyroidism.

CDR3 nucleotide sequence: TGTGCCAGCAGCTTGACAGGGGCCGTCAAGAGGTACGAGCAGTACTTC. It specifies CASSLTGAVKRYEQYF. The chain has TRBV13 and TRBJ2-7, with 8 positions matching TRBD1. Germline V gene data show CDR1 as PRHDT and CDR2 as FYEKMQ (reference sequence). Trimming took 3 bases from V and 4 from J; bases not matched to a gene: 11. This CDR3 region has 16 residues.